This T cell receptor beta chain was captured in a study of HIV-infected children after antiretroviral therapy interruption. Overall study: Most children had recorded EBV and CMV exposure.

Regarding the study as a whole: Naive CD4+ CDR3 sharing between time points fell after interruption began.

A 3' RACE protocol on RNA, with unique molecular identifiers, produced the TCR library. TCRdb analysed the 3' RACE reads with MiXCR anew, one entry per CDR3 protein. The sample has some 90,000 distinct CDR3 sequences, about 6.3% seen once. Treatment: PENTA 11 planned treatment interruption arm or continuous ART arm. At least 5 million viable PBMCs were required per cryopreserved sample. This clonotype was counted at least ten times. The antigen is unknown. This CDR3 spans 16 amino acids. Germline V lookup: CDR1 MGHRA, CDR2 YSYEKL. Trimming pared 3 bases from V and 6 bases from J, leaving 18 bases between.

The sequence was collected from a pool of human donors with HIV. The chain is built from TRBV4-1 and TRBJ2-1, with a tentative D call TRBD2 (6 bases). The starting material was CD45RA+ CD4+ T cells from PBMCs, pooled from several time points, obtained from a donor given antiretroviral therapy, either interrupted or continuous. Subset noted: naive CD4+ CD45RA+ CD45RO- T cells. The CDR3 is CASSHPGRKRPNEQFF. The CDR3, as DNA: TGCGCCAGCAGCCACCCGGGGAGGAAAAGGCCCAATGAGCAGTTCTTC.